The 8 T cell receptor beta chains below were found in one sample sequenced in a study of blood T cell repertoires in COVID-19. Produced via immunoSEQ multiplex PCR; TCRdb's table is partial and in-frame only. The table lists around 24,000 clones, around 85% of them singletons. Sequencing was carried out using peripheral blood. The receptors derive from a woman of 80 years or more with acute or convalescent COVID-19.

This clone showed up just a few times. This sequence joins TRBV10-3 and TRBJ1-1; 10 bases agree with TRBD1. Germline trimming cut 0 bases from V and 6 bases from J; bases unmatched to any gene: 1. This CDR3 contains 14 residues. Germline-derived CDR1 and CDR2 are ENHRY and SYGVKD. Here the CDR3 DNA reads TGTGCCATCAGTGAGTCTGGGACAGGGGCTGAAGCTTTCTTT. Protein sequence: CAISESGTGAEAFF.

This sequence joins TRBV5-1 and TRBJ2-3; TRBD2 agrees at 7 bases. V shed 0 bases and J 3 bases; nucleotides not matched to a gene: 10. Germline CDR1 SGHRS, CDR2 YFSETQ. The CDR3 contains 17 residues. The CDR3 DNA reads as TGCGCCAGCAGCTTGGTAGGGAGCGGGGATGGTACAGATACGCAGTATTTT. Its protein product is CASSLVGSGDGTDTQYF.

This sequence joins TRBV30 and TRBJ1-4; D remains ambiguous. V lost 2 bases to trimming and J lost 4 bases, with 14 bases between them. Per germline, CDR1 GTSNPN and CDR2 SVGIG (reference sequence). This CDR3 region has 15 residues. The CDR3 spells CAWSPRAVNNEKLFF. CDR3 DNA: TGTGCCTGGAGTCCCCGTGCAGTGAATAATGAAAAACTGTTTTTT.

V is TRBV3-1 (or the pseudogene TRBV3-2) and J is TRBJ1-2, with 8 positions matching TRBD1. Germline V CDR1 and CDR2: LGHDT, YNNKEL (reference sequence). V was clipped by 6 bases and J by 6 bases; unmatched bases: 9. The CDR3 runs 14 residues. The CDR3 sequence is CASSQNQGADGYTF. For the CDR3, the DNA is TGTGCCAGCAGTCAAAACCAGGGGGCGGATGGCTACACCTTC.

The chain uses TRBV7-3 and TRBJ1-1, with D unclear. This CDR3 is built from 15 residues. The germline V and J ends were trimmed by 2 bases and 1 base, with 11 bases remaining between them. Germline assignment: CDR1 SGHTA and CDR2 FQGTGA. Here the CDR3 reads CASSLRPQTNTEAFF. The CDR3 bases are TGTGCCAGCAGCTTACGCCCACAGACGAACACTGAAGCTTTCTTT.

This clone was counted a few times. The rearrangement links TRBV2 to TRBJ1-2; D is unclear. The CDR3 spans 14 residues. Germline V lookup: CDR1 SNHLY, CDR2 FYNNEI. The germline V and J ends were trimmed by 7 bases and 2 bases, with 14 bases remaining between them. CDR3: CASTDRGPNYGYTF. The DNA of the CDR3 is TGTGCCAGCACTGATCGGGGTCCGAACTATGGCTACACCTTC.

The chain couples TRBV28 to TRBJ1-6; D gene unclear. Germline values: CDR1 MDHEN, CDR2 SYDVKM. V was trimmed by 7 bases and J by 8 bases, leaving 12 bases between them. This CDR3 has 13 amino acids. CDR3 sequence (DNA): TGTGCCAGCACTGGGAGGAGTTATTCACCCCTCCACTTT. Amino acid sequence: CASTGRSYSPLHF.

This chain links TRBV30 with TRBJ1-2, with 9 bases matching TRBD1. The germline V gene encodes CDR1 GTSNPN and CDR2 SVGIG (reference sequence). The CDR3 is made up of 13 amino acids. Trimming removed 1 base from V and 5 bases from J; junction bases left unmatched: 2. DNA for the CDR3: TGTGCCTGGAGTGGGGGACAGGGTTATGGCTACACCTTC. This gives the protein CAWSGGQGYGYTF.